This TCR beta chain was sequenced in a study of cytomegalovirus exposure and HLA in healthy donors. Regarding the study as a whole: In most subjects, TCR beta sequences reportedly gave accurate predictions of HLA-A and HLA-B alleles. In vitro data verified three CMV-associated chains as specific for CMV antigens. Most CMV-associated TCR beta chains appeared HLA-restricted in a later analysis.

Primers included in the PCR were 60 Vbeta and 13 Jbeta primers. Generated by immunoSEQ multiplex PCR, the TCRdb table keeps only in-frame clones and is missing some. The profile shows roughly 110,000 clones, around 77% of them singletons. In regard to this clone: The antigen remains unidentified.

The receptor comes from a woman younger than 45 in good health and CMV-seropositive. Sequencing was performed on PBMCs.

The CDR3 coding sequence is TGTGCCAGTAGTATAGAACAGGGGGCTGCCTACGAGCAGTACTTC. Translating it yields CASSIEQGAAYEQYF. The V and J genes are TRBV19 and TRBJ2-7; 9 bases match TRBD1. Per the germline V gene, CDR1 is LNHDA and CDR2 is SQIVND (reference sequence). Trimming removed 0 bases from V and 2 bases from J; junction bases left unmatched: 2. The CDR3 totals 15 residues.